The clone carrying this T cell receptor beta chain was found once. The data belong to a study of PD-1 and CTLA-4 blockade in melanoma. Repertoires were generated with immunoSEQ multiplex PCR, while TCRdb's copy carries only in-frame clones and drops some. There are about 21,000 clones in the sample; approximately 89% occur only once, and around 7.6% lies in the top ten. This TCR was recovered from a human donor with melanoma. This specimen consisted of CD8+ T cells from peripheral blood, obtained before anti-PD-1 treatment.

The CDR3, as DNA: TGTGCCAGCAGCCAGGAGGACGGCGGGTTTGAGCAGTACTTC. Translation gives CASSQEDGGFEQYF. V and J are TRBV14 and TRBJ2-7, with a tentative D call TRBD2 (5 bases). The CDR3 runs 14 residues. Trimming took off 3 bases at V and 7 bases at J, with 16 bases between the two ends. CDR1 SGHDN and CDR2 FVKESK come from the germline V gene.